The 32 T cell receptor beta chains reported below all come from one sample, sequenced in a study of shared clonotypes between healthy human individuals. Here immunoSEQ multiplex PCR was the method, and the copy in TCRdb shows in-frame clones only, minus some. The table has about 1.5 million clones, approximately 98% seen once; the top ten hold around 0.47%. Sequenced input: naive CD4+ T cells sorted from blood. Subset indicated: CD45RA+ positively selected. The receptor source for this set is a young man in good health.

V is TRBV5-1 and J is TRBJ2-2, with D tentatively TRBD2 (5 bases). This CDR3 is built from 16 residues. The ends were cut back, 4 bases at V and 0 bases at J, with 13 bases in the middle. Germline assignment: CDR1 SGHRS and CDR2 YFSETQ. The CDR3 DNA is TGCGCCAGCAGCGTGGGGAGCTTCTCGAACACCGGGGAGCTGTTTTTT. This codes for CASSVGSFSNTGELFF. The variable domain in full, with the rest retrieved from reference TRBV5-1 and TRBJ2-2, is KAGVTQTPRYLIKTRGQQVTLSCSPISGHRSVSWYQQTPGQGLQFLFEYFSETQRNKGNFPGRFSGRQFSNSRSEMNVSTLELGDSALYLCASSVGSFSNTGELFFGEGSRLTVL.

The chain combines TRBV7-2 with TRBJ2-1; 10 bases match TRBD2. Looked up from germline, CDR1 is SGHTA and CDR2 is FQGNSA. This CDR3 spans 15 amino acids. Germline trimming cut 2 bases from V and 7 bases from J; bases unmatched to any gene: 5. Written as DNA, the CDR3 is TGTGCCAGCAGCTTACAGCGGGAGGGGGGGAATGAGCAGTTCTTC. Its translation: CASSLQREGGNEQFF.

The chain joins TRBV9 to TRBJ2-1; 9 positions agree with TRBD2. This CDR3 is built from 14 residues. With 4 bases clipped from V and 9 bases from J, the junction kept 8 bases outside the gene matches. Germline CDR1 is SGDLS and CDR2 is YYNGEE. This chain's CDR3 is CASSFRTSESEQFF. The CDR3 DNA follows: TGTGCCAGCAGCTTCCGGACTAGCGAGAGTGAGCAGTTCTTC.

The genes are TRBV6-1 and TRBJ1-5; D not resolved. Per the germline V gene, CDR1 is MNHNS and CDR2 is SASEGT. Trimming stripped 1 base from V and 5 bases from J, with 6 bases between. CDR3 length equals 13 residues. This CDR3 reads CASSEVRYQPQHF. The CDR3 coding sequence is TGTGCCAGCAGTGAAGTTAGGTATCAGCCCCAGCATTTT.

The chain has TRBV7-8 and TRBJ2-7, with a tentative D call TRBD2 (6 bases). Trimming left V 1 base short and J 0 bases short, with 10 bases between. Germline loops: CDR1 SGHVS, CDR2 FQNEAQ. CDR3 length equals 15 residues. The CDR3 region is CASSLELGGSYEQYF. The CDR3 DNA follows: TGTGCCAGCAGCTTAGAACTCGGGGGCTCCTACGAGCAGTACTTC.

DNA for the CDR3: TGTGCCAGTAGTATACAGACAGGGGATGAGCAGTTCTTC. It encodes CASSIQTGDEQFF. The chain couples TRBV19 to TRBJ2-1; the match to TRBD1 covers 8 bases. CDR1 LNHDA and CDR2 SQIVND come from the germline V gene (reference sequence). The CDR3 runs to 13 residues. The trim removed 2 bases at V and 8 bases at J, leaving 2 bases unmatched.

The chain couples TRBV5-5 to TRBJ2-3; D might be TRBD2 (6 bases). This CDR3 contains 14 residues. Germline lookup yields CDR1 SGHKS and CDR2 YYEKEE (reference sequence). V was cut by 6 bases and J by 2 bases, with 13 bases left in between. The CDR3 loop reads CASNVAAPTDTQYF. DNA of the CDR3: TGTGCCAGCAACGTAGCGGCCCCCACAGATACGCAGTATTTT.

V and J are TRBV27 and TRBJ2-7; D is tentatively TRBD1 or TRBD2 (5 bases each). Germline CDR1 and CDR2: MNHEY and SMNVEV (reference sequence). This CDR3 is built from 18 residues. Trimming cost V 0 bases and J 0 bases, with 18 bases left between them. The CDR3 loop is CASSLSLRGGSFSYEQYF. CDR3 DNA: TGTGCCAGCAGTTTATCTCTACGGGGCGGGTCCTTCTCCTACGAGCAGTACTTC.

The chain is built from TRBV5-4 and TRBJ2-6, with TRBD1 matching over 8 bases. The length of the CDR3 is 17 residues. Looked up from germline, CDR1 is SGHNT and CDR2 is YYREEE (reference sequence). With V trimmed by 4 bases and J by 3 bases, 9 bases remained unmatched. In nucleotides, the CDR3 is TGTGCCAGCAGCCAAGGACAGGGCCGCTATGGGGCCAACGTCCTGACTTTC. This translates into CASSQGQGRYGANVLTF.

This chain uses TRBV5-1 with TRBJ2-7, with D tentatively TRBD1 (6 bases). The CDR3 covers 12 residues. Germline V gene sequence: CDR1 SGHRS, CDR2 YFSETQ. V lost 5 bases to trimming and J lost 4 bases, with 10 bases between them. The CDR3 loop reads CASRAGVYEQYF. The CDR3 DNA follows: TGCGCCAGCAGGGCAGGGGTTTACGAGCAGTACTTC.

The gene calls are TRBV6-6 and TRBJ2-7; 9 positions match TRBD1. Losses at the gene ends were 2 bases for V and 6 bases for J; bases not matched to a gene: 5. The CDR3 has 14 residues. From germline, CDR1 is MNHNY and CDR2 SVGAGI (reference sequence). The CDR3 nucleotides are TGTGCCAGCAGTTACACCGGGACAGGGACCGAGCAGTACTTC. Translated, it gives CASSYTGTGTEQYF.

The V gene is TRBV4-1, the J gene TRBJ2-7; unclear D gene. V was trimmed by 1 base and J by 5 bases, leaving 15 bases between them. The CDR3 loop spans 15 amino acids. CDR1 and CDR2 from the germline V gene are MGHRA and YSYEKL. CDR3 amino acids: CASSQVDRDGHEQYF. The CDR3 DNA reads as TGCGCCAGCAGCCAAGTAGATCGCGACGGGCACGAGCAGTACTTC.

The rearrangement uses TRBV5-1 and TRBJ2-5; no reliable D call. This CDR3 is built from 13 residues. The germline CDR1 and CDR2 sequences are SGHRS and YFSETQ. V was clipped by 4 bases and J by 7 bases, with 14 bases between them. The CDR3: CASSAAVTGTQYF. The CDR3 DNA sequence: TGCGCCAGCAGCGCCGCCGTTACCGGGACCCAGTACTTC.

V usage is TRBV7-9 and J usage is TRBJ2-2; D not certain. The CDR3 totals 13 residues. Per the germline V gene, CDR1 is SEHNR and CDR2 is FQNEAQ (reference sequence). Trimming pared 4 bases from V and 4 bases from J, leaving 7 bases between. DNA of the CDR3: TGTGCCAGCAGCTCCCGGATCACCGGGGAGCTGTTTTTT. Translating gives CASSSRITGELFF.

The rearrangement links TRBV5-4 to TRBJ2-7; TRBD1 aligns across 7 bases. The germline gives CDR1 SGHNT, CDR2 YYREEE (reference sequence). The length of the CDR3 is 14 residues. Trimming cost V 4 bases and J 0 bases; bases outside gene matches: 4. The CDR3 nucleotides read TGTGCCAGCAGCGATCGACAGGGCTCCTACGAGCAGTACTTC. Residues: CASSDRQGSYEQYF.

The chain joins TRBV11-3 to TRBJ2-1, with TRBD2 matching over 15 bases. The germline V gene has CDR1 SGHNT and CDR2 YENEEA. The CDR3 extends over 17 amino acids. The V segment lost 4 bases and the J segment 1 base; nucleotides outside the gene matches: 2. CDR3 nucleotide sequence: TGTGCCAGCAGCTCTGGGACTAGCGGGAGGTCCTACAATGAGCAGTTCTTC. Protein sequence: CASSSGTSGRSYNEQFF.

The chain recombines TRBV5-1 with TRBJ1-1, with D uncertain. The germline V gene encodes CDR1 SGHRS and CDR2 YFSETQ. This CDR3 contains 15 residues. Trimming shortened V by 3 bases and J by 0 bases, and 12 bases separated the two germline ends. The chain's CDR3 is CASSSPGLMNTEAFF. The CDR3 region has the DNA TGCGCCAGCAGCTCGCCAGGACTGATGAACACTGAAGCTTTCTTT.

The chain is built from TRBV5-1 and TRBJ2-5, with a possible D match to TRBD2 (5 bases). Deletions cut 0 bases from V and 4 bases from J, with 10 bases between. CDR1 and CDR2 (germline): SGHRS, YFSETQ. The CDR3 has 14 amino acids. Here the CDR3 reads CASSLGPGRETQYF. Written as DNA, the CDR3 is TGCGCCAGCAGCTTGGGACCGGGGAGAGAGACCCAGTACTTC.

The chain employs TRBV9 and TRBJ1-5; TRBD1 aligns across 8 bases. The CDR3 covers 21 residues. Germline loops: CDR1 SGDLS, CDR2 YYNGEE. Trimming removed 4 bases from V and 0 bases from J; junction bases left unmatched: 21. The CDR3: CASSPRQGIDADFYSNQPQHF. The CDR3, as DNA: TGTGCCAGCAGCCCAAGACAGGGGATAGACGCAGATTTTTATAGCAATCAGCCCCAGCATTTT.

The chain is built from TRBV27 and TRBJ2-7; 10 nucleotides align to TRBD2. The germline V gene encodes CDR1 MNHEY and CDR2 SMNVEV (reference sequence). V gave up 8 bases and J gave up 6 bases; unmatched junction bases: 7. The CDR3 has 13 residues. CDR3 coding DNA: TGTGCCAGCGGGCATCTAGCGGGAGTCGAGCAGTACTTC. It encodes CASGHLAGVEQYF.

This rearrangement joins TRBV5-1 to TRBJ2-7; TRBD2 agrees at 13 bases. With V trimmed by 4 bases and J by 3 bases, 4 bases remained unmatched. Germline V gene data show CDR1 as SGHRS and CDR2 as YFSETQ. The CDR3 spans 15 residues. The CDR3 DNA reads as TGCGCCAGCAGCGTACTAGCGGGAGGGATCTACGAGCAGTACTTC. Its translation is CASSVLAGGIYEQYF.

The J gene is TRBJ2-1, the V gene TRBV10-1; weak D call: TRBD2 (6 bases). The germline V gene has CDR1 WNHNN and CDR2 SYGVQD (reference sequence). V was shortened by 3 bases and J by 4 bases, with 13 bases between the two germline ends. The CDR3 has 15 residues. The CDR3 spells CASSDGGTLYNEQFF. CDR3 sequence (DNA): TGCGCCAGCAGTGATGGGGGGACCTTGTACAATGAGCAGTTCTTC.

The chain couples TRBV6-1 to TRBJ2-2; TRBD1 is a possible D gene (6 bases). V was pared by 7 bases and J by 6 bases, with 9 bases between. From germline, CDR1 is MNHNS and CDR2 SASEGT. This CDR3 contains 12 residues. CDR3 sequence: CASNTGPGELFF. The CDR3 DNA is TGTGCCAGCAACACAGGGCCCGGGGAGCTGTTTTTT.

V gene TRBV2 combines with J gene TRBJ2-7, with D perhaps TRBD1 (5 bases). Germline V gives CDR1 SNHLY, CDR2 FYNNEI. Trimming took off 5 bases at V and 5 bases at J, with 13 bases between the two ends. The CDR3 spans 13 residues. The CDR3 here is CASSYGHLDEQYF. Here the CDR3 DNA reads TGTGCCAGCAGTTATGGACATCTCGACGAGCAGTACTTC.

V and J are TRBV10-3 and TRBJ2-3; 12 bases fit TRBD2. With V trimmed by 7 bases and J by 3 bases, 5 bases remained unmatched. Per the germline V gene, CDR1 is ENHRY and CDR2 is SYGVKD. CDR3 length equals 15 residues. The CDR3 nucleotides are TGTGCCATCACCTCACTAGCGGGAGGTACAGATACGCAGTATTTT. Translating it yields CAITSLAGGTDTQYF.

V and J are TRBV11-3 and TRBJ2-5; D perhaps matches TRBD2 (5 bases). CDR3 length equals 17 residues. V was pared by 1 base and J by 1 base, with 16 bases between. Germline-derived CDR1 and CDR2 are SGHNT and YENEEA. Here the CDR3 DNA reads TGTGCCAGCAGCTTAGGCGGCGGGCTGAAGGCCCAAGAGACCCAGTACTTC. Translated: CASSLGGGLKAQETQYF.

The V call is TRBV7-9, the J call TRBJ2-3; D perhaps matches TRBD2 (5 bases). The CDR3 is 14 amino acids. V was pared by 5 bases and J by 1 base, with 10 bases between. The germline gives CDR1 SEHNR, CDR2 FQNEAQ (reference sequence). The CDR3: CASSPRDGTDTQYF. Written as DNA, the CDR3 is TGTGCCAGCAGCCCGAGGGATGGCACAGATACGCAGTATTTT.

The chain links TRBV5-1 to TRBJ2-5, with 7 bases aligning to TRBD2. The germline gives CDR1 SGHRS, CDR2 YFSETQ. The CDR3 is 16 amino acids. With 0 bases clipped from V and 4 bases from J, the junction kept 9 bases outside the gene matches. The CDR3: CASSLGVGGSRETQYF. In DNA form, the CDR3 reads TGCGCCAGCAGCTTGGGGGTGGGAGGGTCCCGAGAGACCCAGTACTTC. Supplemented by reference TRBV5-1 and TRBJ2-5, the full variable domain reads KAGVTQTPRYLIKTRGQQVTLSCSPISGHRSVSWYQQTPGQGLQFLFEYFSETQRNKGNFPGRFSGRQFSNSRSEMNVSTLELGDSALYLCASSLGVGGSRETQYFGPGTRLLVL.

The chain links TRBV5-1 to TRBJ2-5; 7 nucleotides line up with TRBD2. J gave up 5 bases and V 1 base, and 11 bases lay outside the gene matches. Germline CDR1 SGHRS, CDR2 YFSETQ. CDR3 size: 16 residues. Written as DNA, the CDR3 is TGCGCCAGCAGCTTGCGTCCTAGCGGAAACACGGAGACCCAGTACTTC. As protein: CASSLRPSGNTETQYF.

The chain combines TRBV9 with TRBJ2-2; 9 bases are shared with TRBD2. Germline loops: CDR1 SGDLS, CDR2 YYNGEE. CDR3 length equals 17 residues. Losses at the gene ends were 4 bases for V and 4 bases for J; bases not matched to a gene: 11. The CDR3 nucleotides read TGTGCCAGCAGCCAAAGTGGACTAGCGAGACTCACCGGGGAGCTGTTTTTT. Translating gives CASSQSGLARLTGELFF.

This rearrangement joins TRBV10-3 to TRBJ2-7; weak D call: TRBD1 (6 bases). Trimming pared 1 base from V and 7 bases from J, leaving 17 bases between. The germline V gene encodes CDR1 ENHRY and CDR2 SYGVKD. The CDR3 runs 15 residues. The CDR3 region is CAISEYGEIGGEQYF. CDR3 DNA sequence: TGTGCCATCAGTGAGTATGGGGAGATAGGGGGTGAGCAGTACTTC.

V is TRBV4-3 and J is TRBJ1-1; no firm D call. V lost 1 base, J lost 4 bases, and 10 bases lay in between. Germline loops: CDR1 LGHNA, CDR2 YSLEER. The CDR3 spans 14 residues. CDR3 DNA sequence: TGCGCCAGCAGCCAAGTGGGGAAGGGCACTGAAGCTTTCTTT. This encodes CASSQVGKGTEAFF.